The 19 T cell receptor beta chains below were found in one sample sequenced in a study of memory CD4+ T cells and cytomegalovirus serostatus. The sort gate was single viable CD3+CD4+CD8-CD45RO+ cells for memory CD4+ T cells. Sequenced by immunoSEQ multiplex PCR; TCRdb stores in-frame clones only, minus some. The table includes some 54,000 clones, around 88% detected once. The sequencing sample was made of memory CD4+ T cells from blood. All receptors derive from an adult in good health and CMV-seropositive.

This clone was counted only a few times. CDR3 residues: CASGLFTNTEAFF. CDR3 bases: TGTGCTAGTGGTTTGTTTACAAACACTGAAGCTTTCTTT. The chain links TRBV12-5 to TRBJ1-1; D is unclear. This CDR3 contains 13 residues. Looked up from germline, CDR1 is LGHNT and CDR2 is FRNRAP. V dropped 2 bases and J dropped 2 bases, with 6 bases sitting between them.

This rearrangement joins TRBV14 to TRBJ2-7; 7 nucleotides align to TRBD2. V lost 2 bases, J lost 7 bases, and 11 bases stayed unmatched. The germline gives CDR1 SGHDN, CDR2 FVKESK. The CDR3 runs 15 residues. CDR3 in amino acids: CASSQFRGDLGEQYF. Written as DNA, the CDR3 is TGTGCCAGCAGCCAATTTCGGGGGGACCTAGGGGAGCAGTACTTC.

The chain links TRBV6-5 to TRBJ2-2, with 7 bases aligning to TRBD2. With 7 bases clipped from V and 0 bases from J, the junction kept 2 bases outside the gene matches. Germline V CDR1 and CDR2: MNHEY, SVGAGI. CDR3 length: 14 residues. The CDR3 DNA reads TGTGCCAGCAAGGGAGGGGCGAACACCGGGGAGCTGTTTTTT. Translated, it gives CASKGGANTGELFF.

The chain joins TRBV18 to TRBJ2-3, with 8 bases that match TRBD2. V gave up 6 bases and J gave up 3 bases; unmatched junction bases: 11. Germline CDR1 reads KGHSH; CDR2 reads LQKENI. The CDR3 is made up of 16 amino acids. This CDR3 is CASSLSGTSLTDTQYF. CDR3 bases: TGTGCCAGCTCGCTCTCCGGGACTAGTTTGACAGATACGCAGTATTTT.

V and J are TRBV18 and TRBJ1-3; D is uncertain. Germline V lookup: CDR1 KGHSH, CDR2 LQKENI. The length of the CDR3 is 16 residues. Trimming removed 4 bases from V and 4 bases from J, with 17 bases in between. Written as DNA, the CDR3 is TGTGCCAGCTCACGTGACGGTGAGAACCTCGGAAACACCATATATTTT. Translating it yields CASSRDGENLGNTIYF.

The chain has TRBV19 and TRBJ2-3; 11 bases are shared with TRBD2. This CDR3 is built from 15 residues. Germline V CDR1 and CDR2: LNHDA, SQIVND (reference sequence). Trimming at V came to 6 bases and at J to 6 bases, leaving 8 bases not matched to a gene. The CDR3 loop is CASRNLAGGGDTQYF. DNA for the CDR3: TGTGCCAGTAGGAACCTAGCGGGGGGTGGCGATACGCAGTATTTT. The full variable domain, its missing parts supplied by reference TRBV19 and TRBJ2-3, is DGGITQSPKYLFRKEGQNVTLSCEQNLNHDAMYWYRQDPGQGLRLIYYSQIVNDFQKGDIAEGYSVSREKKESFPLTVTSAQKNPTAFYLCASRNLAGGGDTQYFGPGTRLTVL.

This rearrangement joins TRBV15 to TRBJ1-4, with D possibly TRBD1 on 6 matching bases. The length of the CDR3 is 14 residues. The V gene's germline CDR1 is LNHNV and CDR2 YYDKDF (reference sequence). The V end lost 0 bases, the J end lost 8 bases, and 10 bases lay between the germline ends. CDR3 nucleotide sequence: TGTGCCACCAGCAGAGACAGGGGCTCGGAAAAACTGTTTTTT. Its translation is CATSRDRGSEKLFF.

The V and J genes are TRBV11-1 and TRBJ2-3; D uncertain. This CDR3 contains 14 residues. V was pared by 3 bases and J by 2 bases, with 9 bases between. CDR1 and CDR2 from the germline V gene are SGHAT and FQDESV (reference sequence). The CDR3 DNA reads TGTGCCAGCAGCTTCAGTAGTAACACAGATACGCAGTATTTT. This translates into CASSFSSNTDTQYF.

The rearrangement links TRBV7-9 to TRBJ2-5; no definite D call. CDR3 length: 16 residues. The V end lost 1 base, the J end lost 0 bases, and 12 bases lay between the germline ends. Germline V gene lookup returns CDR1 SEHNR and CDR2 FQNEAQ (reference sequence). The CDR3 loop is CASSLVLGPHQETQYF. CDR3 bases: TGTGCCAGCAGCTTAGTTTTAGGACCGCACCAAGAGACCCAGTACTTC.

J is TRBJ2-7 and V is TRBV27; 8 positions match TRBD1. The CDR3 contains 16 residues. Trimming at V came to 5 bases and at J to 1 base, leaving 10 bases not matched to a gene. Germline values: CDR1 MNHEY, CDR2 SMNVEV (reference sequence). The CDR3 spells CASSPTDRVNSYEQYF. CDR3 DNA sequence: TGTGCCAGCAGTCCTACGGACAGGGTTAATTCCTACGAGCAGTACTTC.

J is TRBJ1-4 and V is TRBV11-2; 11 nucleotides align to TRBD1. This CDR3 is 15 amino acids long. Germline CDR1 and CDR2: SGHAT and FQNNGV. The trim removed 3 bases at V and 9 bases at J, leaving 6 bases unmatched. The CDR3 loop reads CASSFGTGGSQKLFF. CDR3 coding DNA: TGTGCCAGCAGCTTCGGGACAGGGGGTTCCCAAAAACTGTTTTTT.

The rearrangement joins TRBV5-1 to TRBJ2-7, with TRBD2 as a possible D gene (5 bases). Trimming removed 1 base from V and 0 bases from J, with 11 bases in between. Germline CDR1 SGHRS, CDR2 YFSETQ. The CDR3 is 15 amino acids. CDR3 in DNA: TGCGCCAGCAGCTTGATGTACGGGGACTCCTACGAGCAGTACTTC. The encoded protein is CASSLMYGDSYEQYF.

The V call is TRBV6-5, the J call TRBJ2-1, with 11 bases identical to TRBD2. With V trimmed by 6 bases and J by 8 bases, 6 bases remained unmatched. CDR3 length equals 14 residues. The germline CDR1 and CDR2 sequences are MNHEY and SVGAGI. Here the CDR3 DNA reads TGTGCCAGCAGCCGACGACTAGCGGGACATGAGCAGTTCTTC. This gives the protein CASSRRLAGHEQFF.

The genes are TRBV7-3 and TRBJ2-1; 9 bases match TRBD2. With V trimmed by 1 base and J by 7 bases, 8 bases remained unmatched. CDR1 and CDR2 from the germline V gene are SGHTA and FQGTGA. This CDR3 spans 16 amino acids. The DNA of the CDR3 is TGTGCCAGCAGCTTAATGGCGGGAGGGCCAGGAAATGAGCAGTTCTTC. Protein sequence: CASSLMAGGPGNEQFF.

V usage is TRBV28 and J usage is TRBJ2-1; TRBD1 or TRBD2 may be the D gene (5 bases each). V shed 8 bases and J shed 8 bases, with 16 bases lying between them. From germline, CDR1 is MDHEN and CDR2 SYDVKM. The CDR3 totals 13 residues. The chain's CDR3 is CASLEGSRDEQFF. The CDR3 DNA is TGTGCCAGCCTCGAGGGGTCCCGAGATGAGCAGTTCTTC.

The chain couples TRBV28 to TRBJ2-3, with 8 bases aligning to TRBD2. V shed 3 bases and J 7 bases; nucleotides not matched to a gene: 6. Germline V gives CDR1 MDHEN, CDR2 SYDVKM. The CDR3 has 14 amino acids. In DNA, the CDR3 is TGTGCCAGCAGTTTGCCGACTAGCGTTTATACGCAGTATTTT. Protein sequence: CASSLPTSVYTQYF.

This clone was seen more than once but under ten times. This chain connects TRBV4-1 to TRBJ2-1, with 10 bases that match TRBD1. Germline assignment: CDR1 MGHRA and CDR2 YSYEKL. V lost 6 bases and J lost 6; bases outside the gene matches: 11. This CDR3 has 16 residues. The CDR3 reads CASRQNPGQGINEQFF. The CDR3 bases are TGCGCCAGCAGACAAAACCCGGGACAGGGGATCAATGAGCAGTTCTTC.

The V and J genes are TRBV5-4 and TRBJ1-4; D unresolved. CDR1 is SGHNT and CDR2 is YYREEE in the germline V gene (reference sequence). V was clipped by 2 bases and J by 5 bases, with 10 bases between them. The CDR3 consists of 14 residues. This CDR3 is CASSLGPVNEKLFF. In DNA, the CDR3 is TGTGCCAGCAGCTTAGGACCGGTAAATGAAAAACTGTTTTTT. Looking up the rest from reference TRBV5-4 and TRBJ1-4 gives the full variable domain: ETGVTQSPTHLIKTRGQQVTLRCSSQSGHNTVSWYQQALGQGPQFIFQYYREEENGRGNFPPRFSGLQFPNYSSELNVNALELDDSALYLCASSLGPVNEKLFFGSGTQLSVL.

This sequence joins TRBV11-2 and TRBJ2-1; TRBD1 or TRBD2 may be the D gene (5 bases each). V lost 5 bases and J lost 3, with 17 bases in between. CDR1 and CDR2 from the germline V gene are SGHAT and FQNNGV. The CDR3 extends over 16 amino acids. The CDR3 DNA sequence: TGTGCCAGCAGCCGGGGCCCTCCCCTGCTCTACAATGAGCAGTTCTTC. This sequence encodes CASSRGPPLLYNEQFF. The entire variable domain, with the rest obtained from reference TRBV11-2 and TRBJ2-1, is as follows: EAGVAQSPRYKIIEKRQSVAFWCNPISGHATLYWYQQILGQGPKLLIQFQNNGVVDDSQLPKDRFSAERLKGVDSTLKIQPAKLEDSAVYLCASSRGPPLLYNEQFFGPGTRLTVL.